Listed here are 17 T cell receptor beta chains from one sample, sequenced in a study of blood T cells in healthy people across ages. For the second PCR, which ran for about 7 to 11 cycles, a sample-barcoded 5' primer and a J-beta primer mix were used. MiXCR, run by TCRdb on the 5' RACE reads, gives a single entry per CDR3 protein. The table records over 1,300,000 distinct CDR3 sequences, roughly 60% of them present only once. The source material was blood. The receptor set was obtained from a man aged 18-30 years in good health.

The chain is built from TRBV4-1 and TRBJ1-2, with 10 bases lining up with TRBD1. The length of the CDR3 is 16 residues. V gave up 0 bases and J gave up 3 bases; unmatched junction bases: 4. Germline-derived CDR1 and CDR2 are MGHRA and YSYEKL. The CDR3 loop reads CASSQEGTGEDYGYTF. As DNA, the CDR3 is TGCGCCAGCAGCCAAGAGGGGACAGGGGAAGACTATGGCTACACCTTC.

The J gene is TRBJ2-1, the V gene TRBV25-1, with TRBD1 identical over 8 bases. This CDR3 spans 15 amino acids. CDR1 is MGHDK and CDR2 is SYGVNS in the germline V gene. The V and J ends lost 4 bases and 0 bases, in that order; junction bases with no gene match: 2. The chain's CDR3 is CASSGTGGSYNEQFF. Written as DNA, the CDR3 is TGTGCCAGCAGTGGAACAGGGGGCTCCTACAATGAGCAGTTCTTC.

The CDR3 DNA sequence: TGCAGTGCTAGAGACCCACTTCTCTATGGCTACACCTTC. It yields the protein CSARDPLLYGYTF. The V and J genes are TRBV20-1 and TRBJ1-2; D is ambiguous. CDR3 length: 13 amino acids. Trimming took off 0 bases at V and 4 bases at J, with 9 bases between the two ends. The germline gives CDR1 DFQATT, CDR2 SNEGSKA (reference sequence).

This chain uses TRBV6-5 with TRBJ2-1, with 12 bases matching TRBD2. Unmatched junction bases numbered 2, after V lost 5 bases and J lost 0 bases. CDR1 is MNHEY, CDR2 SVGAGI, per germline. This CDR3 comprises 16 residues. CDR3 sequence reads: CASSQLAGGSYNEQFF. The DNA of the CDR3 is TGTGCCAGCAGTCAACTAGCGGGAGGCTCCTACAATGAGCAGTTCTTC.

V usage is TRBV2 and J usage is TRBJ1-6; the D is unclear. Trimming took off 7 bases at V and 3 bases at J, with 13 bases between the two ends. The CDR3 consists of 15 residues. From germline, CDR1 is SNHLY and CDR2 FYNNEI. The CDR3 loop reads CASTLAGLYNSPLHF. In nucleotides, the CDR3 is TGTGCCAGCACCCTGGCAGGCCTCTATAATTCACCCCTCCACTTT.

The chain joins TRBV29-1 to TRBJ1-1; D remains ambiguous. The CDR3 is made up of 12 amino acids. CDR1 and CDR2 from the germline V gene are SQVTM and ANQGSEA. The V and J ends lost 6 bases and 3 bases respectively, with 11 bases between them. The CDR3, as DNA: TGCAGCGTCGCACCGCCGGACACTGAAGCTTTCTTT. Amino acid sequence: CSVAPPDTEAFF.

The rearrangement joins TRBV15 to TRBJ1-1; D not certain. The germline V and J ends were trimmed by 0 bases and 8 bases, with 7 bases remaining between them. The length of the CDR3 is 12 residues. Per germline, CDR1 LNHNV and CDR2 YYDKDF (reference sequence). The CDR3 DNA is TGTGCCACCAGCAGAGATGGGGAAGAAGCTTTCTTT. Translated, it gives CATSRDGEEAFF.

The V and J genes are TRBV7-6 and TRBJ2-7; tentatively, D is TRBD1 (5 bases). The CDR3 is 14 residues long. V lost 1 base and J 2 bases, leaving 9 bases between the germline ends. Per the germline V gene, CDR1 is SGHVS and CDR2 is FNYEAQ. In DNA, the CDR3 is TGTGCCAGCAGCTTAGGCAGGGTTGCCTACGAGCAGTACTTC. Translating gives CASSLGRVAYEQYF.

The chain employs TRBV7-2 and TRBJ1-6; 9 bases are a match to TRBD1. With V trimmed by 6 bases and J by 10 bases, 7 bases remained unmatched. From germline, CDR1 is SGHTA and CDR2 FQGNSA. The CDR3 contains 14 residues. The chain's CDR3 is CASRVTGGSSPLHF. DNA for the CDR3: TGTGCCAGCAGAGTTACAGGGGGCTCCTCACCCCTCCACTTT.

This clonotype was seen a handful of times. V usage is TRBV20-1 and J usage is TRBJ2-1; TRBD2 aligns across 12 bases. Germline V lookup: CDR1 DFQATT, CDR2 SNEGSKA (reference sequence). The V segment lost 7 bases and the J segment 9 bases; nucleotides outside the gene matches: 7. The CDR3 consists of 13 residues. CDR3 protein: CSGRLAGAVEQFF. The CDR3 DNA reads TGCAGTGGAAGACTAGCGGGAGCTGTTGAGCAGTTCTTC.

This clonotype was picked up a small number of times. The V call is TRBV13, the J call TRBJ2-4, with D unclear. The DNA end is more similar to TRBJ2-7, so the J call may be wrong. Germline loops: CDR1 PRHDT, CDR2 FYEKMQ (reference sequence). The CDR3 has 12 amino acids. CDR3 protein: CASSFSTYEQYF. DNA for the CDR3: TGTGCCAGCAGCTTTTCGACCTACGAGCAGTACTTC.

The CDR3 coding sequence is TGTGCCAGCAGCCCGCCTTGGGAAGGGGCGGGAGGCTACACCTTC. Encoded protein: CASSPPWEGAGGYTF. The chain couples TRBV4-2 to TRBJ1-2, with D possibly TRBD1 on 5 matching bases. CDR1 and CDR2 from the germline V gene are LGHNA and YNFKEQ. Trimming left V 4 bases short and J 8 bases short, with 20 bases between. This CDR3 has 15 amino acids.

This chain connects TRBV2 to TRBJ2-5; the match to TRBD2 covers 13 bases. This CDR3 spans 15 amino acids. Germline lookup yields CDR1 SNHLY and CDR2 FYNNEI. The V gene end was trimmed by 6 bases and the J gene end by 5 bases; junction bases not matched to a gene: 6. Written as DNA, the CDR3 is TGTGCCAGCAGCGCCGGGACTAGCGGGGCGGAGACCCAGTACTTC. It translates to CASSAGTSGAETQYF.

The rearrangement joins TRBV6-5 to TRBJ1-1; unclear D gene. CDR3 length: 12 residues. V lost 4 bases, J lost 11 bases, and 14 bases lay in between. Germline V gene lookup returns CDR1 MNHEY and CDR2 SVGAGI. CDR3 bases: TGTGCCAGCAGTTTATCCCGTCAGCCCGCTTTCTTT. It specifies CASSLSRQPAFF.

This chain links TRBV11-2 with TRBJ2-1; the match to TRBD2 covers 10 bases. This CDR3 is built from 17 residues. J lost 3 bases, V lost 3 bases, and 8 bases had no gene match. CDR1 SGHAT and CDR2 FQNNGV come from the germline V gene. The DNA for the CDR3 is TGTGCCAGCAGCTTGGGGCCTCGGACTAGCGGCTACAATGAGCAGTTCTTC. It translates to CASSLGPRTSGYNEQFF.

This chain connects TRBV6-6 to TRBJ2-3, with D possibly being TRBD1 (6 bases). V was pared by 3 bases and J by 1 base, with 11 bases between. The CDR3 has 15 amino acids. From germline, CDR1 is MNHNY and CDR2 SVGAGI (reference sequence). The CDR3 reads CASSYAGVGTDTQYF. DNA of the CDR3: TGTGCCAGCAGTTATGCAGGGGTAGGCACAGATACGCAGTATTTT.

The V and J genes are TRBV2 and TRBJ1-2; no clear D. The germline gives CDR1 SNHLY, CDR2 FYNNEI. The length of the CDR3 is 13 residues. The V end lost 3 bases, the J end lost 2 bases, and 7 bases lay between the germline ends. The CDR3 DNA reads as TGTGCCAGCAGTGACTTGGGGAACTATGGCTACACCTTC. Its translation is CASSDLGNYGYTF.